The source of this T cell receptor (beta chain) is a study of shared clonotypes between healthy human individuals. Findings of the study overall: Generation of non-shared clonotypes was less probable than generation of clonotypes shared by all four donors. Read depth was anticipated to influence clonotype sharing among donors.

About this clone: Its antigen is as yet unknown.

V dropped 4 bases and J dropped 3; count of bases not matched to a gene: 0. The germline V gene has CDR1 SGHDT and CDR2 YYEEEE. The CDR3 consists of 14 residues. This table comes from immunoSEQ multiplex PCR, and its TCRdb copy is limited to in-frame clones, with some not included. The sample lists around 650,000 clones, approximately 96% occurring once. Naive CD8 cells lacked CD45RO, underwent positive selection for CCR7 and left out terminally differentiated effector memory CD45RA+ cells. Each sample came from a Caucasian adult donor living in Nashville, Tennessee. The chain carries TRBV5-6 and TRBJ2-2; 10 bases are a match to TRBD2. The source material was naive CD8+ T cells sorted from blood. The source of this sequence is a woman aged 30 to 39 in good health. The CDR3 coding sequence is TGTGCCAGCAGCCTAGCGGGAGACACCGGGGAGCTGTTTTTT. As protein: CASSLAGDTGELFF.